This T cell receptor (beta chain) was captured in a study of molecular identifiers for immune sequencing clone quantification. TCRdb reprocessed the PCR reads via MiXCR and lists one record per CDR3 protein. The profile shows about 320,000 distinct CDR3 sequences, around 21% of them singletons. This clonotype was seen at least ten times. Germline-derived CDR1 and CDR2 are SGHTA and FQGNSA. J gave up 0 bases and V 5 bases, and 11 bases lay outside the gene matches. The CDR3 is made up of 19 amino acids. The TCR originated in a human donor in good health. Some libraries in this study had Jurkat cell RNA spiked in. The sequencing input was naive CD8+ T cells from blood, with Jurkat cell RNA spiked in. Subset noted: FACS-sorted CD8+CD4-CCR7+CD45RA+ naive T cells. V gene TRBV7-2 combines with J gene TRBJ2-3; 13 bases line up with TRBD2. CDR3 sequence (DNA): TGTGCCAGCAGCCTGCGGACTAGCGGGGGTATCGGTAGCACAGATACGCAGTATTTT. As protein: CASSLRTSGGIGSTDTQYF.